The 2 T cell receptor beta chains in this list originate from one sample, sequenced in a study of shared clonotypes between healthy human individuals. Sequenced by immunoSEQ multiplex PCR; TCRdb stores in-frame clones only, minus some. Found here are about a million clones, 77% of them singletons; the top ten hold 0.85% to 1%. Sequencing was carried out using memory CD4+ T cells from PBMCs. Noted subset: CD45RA-negative fraction. These receptors all stem from a young man in good health. Some clones in this sample may be carry-over from other donors' samples.

Only one count was recorded for this clone. The rearrangement links TRBV19 to TRBJ1-5; D is possibly TRBD1 (6 bases). Trimming stripped 5 bases from V and 0 bases from J, with 8 bases between. This CDR3 region has 14 residues. CDR1 LNHDA and CDR2 SQIVND come from the germline V gene (reference sequence). CDR3 sequence: CASSYRDSNQPQHF. The CDR3 nucleotides are TGTGCCAGTAGTTACAGGGATAGCAATCAGCCCCAGCATTTT.

This rearrangement joins TRBV2 to TRBJ2-3; TRBD2 agrees at 12 bases. CDR1 and CDR2 from the germline V gene are SNHLY and FYNNEI. The CDR3 length is 16 residues. After removal of 4 bases from V and 0 bases from J, the junction contained 2 bases not matched to a gene. The CDR3 region is CASSVLAGGSTDTQYF. The CDR3 DNA reads TGTGCCAGCAGTGTACTAGCGGGAGGTAGCACAGATACGCAGTATTTT.